This entry lists 22 T cell receptor beta chains sequenced from one sample in a study of blood T cell repertoires in COVID-19. Profiling relied on immunoSEQ multiplex PCR, and the TCRdb table lists in-frame clones only, not all of them. The table has under 200,000 clones, roughly 88% seen once; the top ten hold roughly 9.2%. Sequenced input: peripheral blood. These receptors were collected from a woman of 80 years or more with active or convalescent COVID-19.

The rearrangement links TRBV11-2 to TRBJ1-1; tentative D call: TRBD1 (5 bases). The length of the CDR3 is 13 residues. Germline loops: CDR1 SGHAT, CDR2 FQNNGV. Between the trimmed V and J ends, which lost 5 bases and 7 bases, there was a span of 14 bases. The CDR3 coding sequence is TGTGCCAGCAGCCCCATGGGGGGAAATGAAGCTTTCTTT. Amino acid sequence: CASSPMGGNEAFF.

The V call is TRBV2, the J call TRBJ1-1; D gene ambiguous. Germline values: CDR1 SNHLY, CDR2 FYNNEI. V lost 8 bases and J 4 bases, leaving 8 bases between the germline ends. This CDR3 is built from 11 residues. The CDR3 loop reads CASGEGTEAFF. The CDR3 nucleotides are TGTGCCAGCGGGGAGGGCACTGAAGCTTTCTTT. The full variable domain, completed using reference TRBV2 and TRBJ1-1, is EPEVTQTPSHQVTQMGQEVILRCVPISNHLYFYWYRQILGQKVEFLVSFYNNEISEKSEIFDDQFSVERPDGSNFTLKIRSTKLEDSAMYFCASGEGTEAFFGQGTRLTVV.

This chain uses TRBV10-3 with TRBJ1-4, with D tentatively TRBD1 (5 bases). This CDR3 is 14 amino acids long. Between the trimmed V and J ends, which lost 3 bases and 6 bases, there was a span of 11 bases. Germline-derived CDR1 and CDR2 are ENHRY and SYGVKD. The CDR3 bases are TGTGCCATCAGTGACGGGGGTGGGGATGAAAAACTGTTTTTT. As protein: CAISDGGGDEKLFF.

This clone was observed a handful of times. This chain joins TRBV21-1 and TRBJ1-1; the table names TRBD1, a call not compared with the DNA. TRBV21-1 is termed a pseudogene. This CDR3 has 15 residues. The CDR3 DNA follows: TGTGCCAGCAGCAAAGTGGGGGCAATGAACACTGAAGCTTTCTTT. Residues: CASSKVGAMNTEAFF.

This clone has only a few counts. V gene TRBV27 combines with J gene TRBJ1-2, with D perhaps matching TRBD1 (5 bases). In germline, CDR1 is MNHEY, CDR2 SMNVEV (reference sequence). This CDR3 comprises 15 residues. With 3 bases removed from V and 2 bases from J, the gap between germline ends came to 13 bases. The CDR3 here is CASSFGQGINYGYTF. The CDR3 DNA follows: TGTGCCAGCAGTTTCGGGCAGGGTATAAACTATGGCTACACCTTC.

The J gene is TRBJ1-2, the V gene TRBV6-6, with D possibly TRBD1 on 6 matching bases. This CDR3 has 12 amino acids. Looked up from germline, CDR1 is MNHNY and CDR2 is SVGAGI (reference sequence). The V and J ends lost 7 bases and 5 bases respectively, with 11 bases between them. The CDR3 DNA follows: TGTGCCAGCAAACAGGGCGAGTATGGCTACACCTTC. Its protein is CASKQGEYGYTF.

This clone turned up a few times. The chain links TRBV5-1 to TRBJ2-7, with D perhaps matching TRBD1 (6 bases). The germline V gene has CDR1 SGHRS and CDR2 YFSETQ. The germline V and J ends were trimmed by 4 bases and 1 base, with 15 bases remaining between them. This CDR3 has 15 amino acids. CDR3 sequence: CASSTRPGQSYEQYF. The DNA for the CDR3 is TGCGCCAGCAGCACAAGGCCGGGACAATCCTACGAGCAGTACTTC.

The chain joins TRBV27 to TRBJ1-2; 7 bases align to TRBD1. Trimming removed 2 bases from V and 6 bases from J; junction bases left unmatched: 6. CDR3 length: 14 residues. Germline V CDR1 and CDR2: MNHEY, SMNVEV (reference sequence). CDR3 region: CASSLRGRRDGYTF. The CDR3 nucleotides read TGTGCCAGCAGTTTAAGGGGGCGAAGAGATGGCTACACCTTC.

This clone was observed a single time. The V call is TRBV6-2 or TRBV6-3, the J call TRBJ1-4, with D unresolved. V was cut by 7 bases and J by 7 bases, with 25 bases left in between. The CDR3 is 17 amino acids. Per the germline V gene, CDR1 is MNHEY and CDR2 is SVGEGT. Written as DNA, the CDR3 is TGTGCCAGCACCCCGGCGGGAGGCCCCCGGACGGGTGAAAAACTGTTTTTT. Translation gives CASTPAGGPRTGEKLFF.

The chain is built from TRBV9 and TRBJ2-5; 7 nucleotides agree with TRBD2. The CDR3 runs to 17 residues. From germline, CDR1 is SGDLS and CDR2 YYNGEE. J gave up 1 base and V 2 bases, and 11 bases lay outside the gene matches. The CDR3 nucleotides read TGTGCCAGCAGCGTCACGGGAGGAAAAATAGTCCAAGAGACCCAGTACTTC. Its translation is CASSVTGGKIVQETQYF. Full variable domain (outside the CDR3, taken from reference TRBV9 and TRBJ2-5): DSGVTQTPKHLITATGQRVTLRCSPRSGDLSVYWYQQSLDQGLQFLIQYYNGEERAKGNILERFSAQQFPDLHSELNLSSLELGDSALYFCASSVTGGKIVQETQYFGPGTRLLVL.

This rearrangement joins TRBV19 to TRBJ1-1; maybe TRBD1 (6 bases). V lost 5 bases and J 7 bases, leaving 17 bases between the germline ends. This CDR3 contains 14 residues. The germline gives CDR1 LNHDA, CDR2 SQIVND (reference sequence). CDR3 sequence: CASSPRTAAYEAFF. The CDR3 nucleotides are TGTGCCAGTAGTCCAAGGACAGCCGCTTATGAAGCTTTCTTT.

The genes are TRBV27 and TRBJ2-7; possible D gene TRBD2, 6 bases. Trimming shortened V by 2 bases and J by 7 bases, and 6 bases separated the two germline ends. This CDR3 comprises 11 residues. CDR1 and CDR2 from the germline V gene are MNHEY and SMNVEV (reference sequence). CDR3 in amino acids: CASSLGGEQYF. As DNA, the CDR3 is TGTGCCAGCAGTTTAGGAGGGGAGCAGTACTTC.

About this clone: At the DNA level, this CDR3 is encoded by other sequences in the same sample as well. The chain links TRBV5-1 to TRBJ1-1; TRBD1 aligns across 11 bases. Germline lookup yields CDR1 SGHRS and CDR2 YFSETQ. J lost 4 bases, V lost 0 bases, and 2 bases had no gene match. CDR3 length equals 15 residues. The CDR3 DNA reads as TGCGCCAGCAGCTTGGCCGGGACAGGGGGCACTGAAGCTTTCTTT. It translates to CASSLAGTGGTEAFF.

The CDR3 coding sequence is TGTGCCATCAGTGAGTCAAGCGGGGGATACAATGAGCAGTTCTTC. It yields the protein CAISESSGGYNEQFF. The chain combines TRBV10-3 with TRBJ2-1; 8 positions match TRBD2. From germline, CDR1 is ENHRY and CDR2 SYGVKD. The CDR3 length is 15 residues. V was pared by 0 bases and J by 4 bases, with 2 bases of the junction left unmatched.

This clone was seen a few times. The rearrangement uses TRBV10-3 and TRBJ2-3; 9 bases agree with TRBD2. The CDR3 contains 16 residues. Unmatched junction bases numbered 8, after V lost 3 bases and J lost 4 bases. CDR1 and CDR2 (germline): ENHRY, SYGVKD. CDR3 coding DNA: TGTGCCATCAGTGAATCGCCTGGCGGGGGGGCAGATACGCAGTATTTT. Translated: CAISESPGGGADTQYF.

The chain links TRBV4-1 to TRBJ1-6; 9 nucleotides line up with TRBD1. The CDR3 has 12 amino acids. Germline V lookup: CDR1 MGHRA, CDR2 YSYEKL. J was trimmed by 16 bases and V by 0 bases; bases with no gene match: 1. CDR3 sequence (DNA): TGCGCCAGCAGCCAAGAGGGACAGGGACTCCACTTT. Translation gives CASSQEGQGLHF.

The chain couples TRBV18 to TRBJ2-7; 10 nucleotides agree with TRBD1. J was trimmed by 3 bases and V by 2 bases; bases with no gene match: 1. Germline V gene sequence: CDR1 KGHSH, CDR2 LQKENI. The CDR3 is 14 amino acids. The chain's CDR3 is CASSPDRGLYEQYF. CDR3 DNA sequence: TGTGCCAGCTCACCAGACAGGGGGCTCTACGAGCAGTACTTC.

The chain couples TRBV5-1 to TRBJ2-1, with TRBD1 identical over 10 bases. CDR3 length equals 14 residues. The germline CDR1 and CDR2 sequences are SGHRS and YFSETQ. The V and J ends lost 5 bases and 6 bases, in that order; junction bases with no gene match: 5. DNA of the CDR3: TGCGCCAGCAGAGGGACAGGGGTCCTCAATGAGCAGTTCTTC. Translating gives CASRGTGVLNEQFF.

The rearrangement joins TRBV9 to TRBJ1-1, with 8 bases that match TRBD1. V shed 0 bases and J 5 bases; nucleotides not matched to a gene: 9. Germline V gene lookup returns CDR1 SGDLS and CDR2 YYNGEE. This CDR3 is 16 amino acids long. CDR3 nucleotide sequence: TGTGCCAGCAGCGTAGCTACGGGACAGGCTGGGACTGAAGCTTTCTTT. Encoded protein: CASSVATGQAGTEAFF.

This chain links TRBV9 with TRBJ2-3; 7 nucleotides agree with TRBD1. Per germline, CDR1 SGDLS and CDR2 YYNGEE. The CDR3 is 15 residues long. The V and J ends lost 0 bases and 2 bases, in that order; junction bases with no gene match: 3. The chain's CDR3 is CASSVGGQFTDTQYF. CDR3 nucleotides: TGTGCCAGCAGCGTAGGGGGACAGTTCACAGATACGCAGTATTTT.

The J gene is TRBJ2-3, the V gene TRBV5-1; TRBD1 is a possible D gene (5 bases). Germline V lookup: CDR1 SGHRS, CDR2 YFSETQ. This CDR3 contains 13 residues. Trimming stripped 0 bases from V and 5 bases from J, with 7 bases between. The CDR3 bases are TGCGCCAGCAGCTTGGACAGGAAAGATACGCAGTATTTT. The encoded protein is CASSLDRKDTQYF.

This chain connects TRBV18 to TRBJ2-1; TRBD1 aligns across 10 bases. The junction had 5 bases not matched to a gene; V was cut back by 3 bases and J by 6 bases. Looked up from germline, CDR1 is KGHSH and CDR2 is LQKENI. This CDR3 is 15 amino acids long. CDR3: CASSPGGTGVNEQFF. CDR3 bases: TGTGCCAGCTCACCCGGAGGGACAGGGGTCAATGAGCAGTTCTTC.